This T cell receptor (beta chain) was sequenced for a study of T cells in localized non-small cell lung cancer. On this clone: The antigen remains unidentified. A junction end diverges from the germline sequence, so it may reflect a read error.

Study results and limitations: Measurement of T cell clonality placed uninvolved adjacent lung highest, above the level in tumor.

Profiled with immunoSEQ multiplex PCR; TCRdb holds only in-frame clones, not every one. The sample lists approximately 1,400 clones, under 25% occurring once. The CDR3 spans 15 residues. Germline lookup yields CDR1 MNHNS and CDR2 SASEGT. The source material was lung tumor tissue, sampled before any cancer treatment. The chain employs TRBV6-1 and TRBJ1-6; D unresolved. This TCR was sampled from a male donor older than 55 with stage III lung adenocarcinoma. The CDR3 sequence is CAISEDSWSNSPLHF. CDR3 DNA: TGTGCCATCAGTGAAGATTCGTGGTCTAATTCACCCCTCCACTTT.